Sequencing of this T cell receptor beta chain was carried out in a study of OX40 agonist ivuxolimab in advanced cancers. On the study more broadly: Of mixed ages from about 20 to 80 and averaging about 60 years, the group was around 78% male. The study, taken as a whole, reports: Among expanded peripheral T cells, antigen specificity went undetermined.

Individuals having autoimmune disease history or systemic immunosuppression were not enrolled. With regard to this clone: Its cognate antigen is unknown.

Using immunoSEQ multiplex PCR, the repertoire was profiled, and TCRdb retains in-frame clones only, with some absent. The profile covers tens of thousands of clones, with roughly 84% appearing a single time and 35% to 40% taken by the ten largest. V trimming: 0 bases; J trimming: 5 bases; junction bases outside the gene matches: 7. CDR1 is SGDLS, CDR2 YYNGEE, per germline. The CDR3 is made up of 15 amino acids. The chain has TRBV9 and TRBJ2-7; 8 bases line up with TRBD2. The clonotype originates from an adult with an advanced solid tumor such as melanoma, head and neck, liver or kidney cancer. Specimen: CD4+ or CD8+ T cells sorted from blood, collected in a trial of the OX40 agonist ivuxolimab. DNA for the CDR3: TGTGCCAGCAGCGTAGAGGGGCGGGGGGCGGACGAGCAGTACTTC. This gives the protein CASSVEGRGADEQYF.